This is a list of T cell receptor beta chains from one sample in a study of human T cells and chemical hapten exposure. MiXCR, applied by TCRdb to the RACE reads, yields one record per CDR3 protein. The sample lists 300,000 to 350,000 distinct CDR3 sequences, under 9% occurring once. The material sequenced was whole blood, taken in connection with sensitization to the hapten diphenylcyclopropenone (DPC). These receptors came from a woman between 18 and 30 years old with alopecia areata. Some clones in this sample may be carry-over from other donors' samples. Each CDR3 is given with its conserved first and last residue. D genes are given only for firm matches. Size is stated for part of the rows, as once, few or many counts, or as a class when the clone is expanded.

d_call: NA; clone_size: NA; v_call: TRBV10-3; j_call: TRBJ1-3; cdr3_nt: TGTGGCACCACCGTAAACTCTGGAAACACCATATATTTT; cdr3_aa: CGTTVNSGNTIYF
d_call: NA; clone_size: few; v_call: TRBV6-5; j_call: TRBJ1-6; cdr3_nt: TGTGCCAGCAGTTACTCCCGGCCCTCGACAGGTAGTCACCGGAATTCACCCCTCCACTTT; cdr3_aa: CASSYSRPSTGSHRNSPLHF
d_call: TRBD1; clone_size: few; v_call: TRBV6-5; j_call: TRBJ2-3; cdr3_nt: TGTGCCAGCAGTTACTCGGACAGGGTCTACACAGATACGCAGTATTTT; cdr3_aa: CASSYSDRVYTDTQYF
d_call: TRBD2; clone_size: NA; v_call: TRBV6-6; j_call: TRBJ2-2; cdr3_nt: TGTGCCAGCGGGAGGACTAGTGAGTGGGTCGAGGAGCTGTTTTTT; cdr3_aa: CASGRTSEWVEELFF
d_call: TRBD1; clone_size: NA; v_call: TRBV5-5; j_call: TRBJ2-7; cdr3_nt: TGTGCCAGCAGCTTATTCCCAAAAGGGGACAGGGCCTACGAGCAGTACTTC; cdr3_aa: CASSLFPKGDRAYEQYF
d_call: NA; clone_size: once; v_call: TRBV7-9; j_call: TRBJ1-6; cdr3_nt: TGTGCCAGCAGCTACCCCCCCGGGACAACCTATAATTCACCCCTCCACTTT; cdr3_aa: CASSYPPGTTYNSPLHF
d_call: NA; clone_size: few; v_call: TRBV20-1; j_call: TRBJ1-1; cdr3_nt: TGCAGTGCTAGAGATGGAGGGTGGGGTGAAGCTTTCTTT; cdr3_aa: CSARDGGWGEAFF
d_call: NA; clone_size: NA; v_call: TRBV4-1; j_call: TRBJ2-2; cdr3_nt: TGCGCCAGCAGCCAAGATCAGCGGCATTCTTTCCCTAACACCGGGGAGCTGTTTTTT; cdr3_aa: CASSQDQRHSFPNTGELFF
d_call: NA; clone_size: NA; v_call: TRBV4-3; j_call: TRBJ1-1; cdr3_nt: TGCGCCAGCAGCCAAGATGGAGGGGACTTACGGGCTTTCTTT; cdr3_aa: CASSQDGGDLRAFF
d_call: TRBD2; clone_size: NA; v_call: TRBV20-1; j_call: TRBJ2-1; cdr3_nt: TGCAGTGCCCTAGCGGGATGGGACTACAATGAGCAGTTCTTC; cdr3_aa: CSALAGWDYNEQFF
d_call: NA; clone_size: many; v_call: TRBV6-2/TRBV6-3; j_call: TRBJ2-7; cdr3_nt: TGTGCCAGCAGACTCGGGGCGGTCGAGCAGTACTTC; cdr3_aa: CASRLGAVEQYF
d_call: NA; clone_size: few; v_call: TRBV7-3; j_call: TRBJ2-1; cdr3_nt: TGTGCCAGCAGCTTAGGAGGGGTCTCCTACAATGAGCAGTTCTTC; cdr3_aa: CASSLGGVSYNEQFF
d_call: NA; clone_size: NA; v_call: TRBV27; j_call: TRBJ2-5; cdr3_nt: TGTGCCAGCAGTGCGTTAGAAAGAGGGACCCAGTACTTC; cdr3_aa: CASSALERGTQYF
d_call: TRBD1; clone_size: many; v_call: TRBV6-5; j_call: TRBJ1-2; cdr3_nt: TGTGCCAGCAGTTACCTCACTGGGGGACAGGGAATTTATGGCTACACCTTC; cdr3_aa: CASSYLTGGQGIYGYTF
d_call: NA; clone_size: NA; v_call: TRBV4-2; j_call: TRBJ1-6; cdr3_nt: TGTGCCAGCAGCCGCCACCCAAAAGGTGAGAATTCACCCCTCCACTTT; cdr3_aa: CASSRHPKGENSPLHF
d_call: TRBD2; clone_size: many; v_call: TRBV20-1; j_call: TRBJ2-3; cdr3_nt: TGCAGTGCCGGCGGCGCCGGGACTAGCGGACACACAGATACGCAGTATTTT; cdr3_aa: CSAGGAGTSGHTDTQYF
d_call: NA; clone_size: few; v_call: TRBV7-7; j_call: TRBJ2-2; cdr3_nt: TGTGCTAGCAGCTTAGCGCCCGCCCGCACCGGGGAGCTGTTTTTT; cdr3_aa: CASSLAPARTGELFF
d_call: NA; clone_size: few; v_call: TRBV14; j_call: TRBJ1-1; cdr3_nt: TGTGCCAGCAGCCAAGCTGGCACAGCGAACACTGAAGCTTTCTTT; cdr3_aa: CASSQAGTANTEAFF
d_call: NA; clone_size: NA; v_call: TRBV12-3/TRBV12-4; j_call: TRBJ2-1; cdr3_nt: TGTGCCAGCAGTTCACGGGGCGGGGACAATGAGCAGTTCTTC; cdr3_aa: CASSSRGGDNEQFF
d_call: NA; clone_size: many; v_call: TRBV5-4; j_call: TRBJ1-6; cdr3_nt: TGTGCCAGCAGCTTTTACGGACAGCCGAATTCACCCCTCCACTTT; cdr3_aa: CASSFYGQPNSPLHF
d_call: NA; clone_size: many; v_call: TRBV20-1; j_call: TRBJ1-2; cdr3_nt: TGCAGTGCTAGACCGCGACAGAACTATGGCTACACCTTC; cdr3_aa: CSARPRQNYGYTF
d_call: TRBD1; clone_size: NA; v_call: TRBV27; j_call: TRBJ2-1; cdr3_nt: TGTGCCAGCGGTAACAGACAGGGGGTATGGAATGAGCAGTTCTTC; cdr3_aa: CASGNRQGVWNEQFF
d_call: TRBD1; clone_size: NA; v_call: TRBV10-3; j_call: TRBJ1-2; cdr3_nt: TGTGCCATCACCCCATCGGGACAGCGGGACTATGGCTACACCTTC; cdr3_aa: CAITPSGQRDYGYTF
d_call: NA; clone_size: many; v_call: TRBV9; j_call: TRBJ2-7; cdr3_nt: TGTGCCAGCAGCGTAGGAGACGGGAGCTCCTACGAGCAGTACTTC; cdr3_aa: CASSVGDGSSYEQYF
d_call: NA; clone_size: few; v_call: TRBV6-6; j_call: TRBJ1-1; cdr3_nt: TGTGCCAGCAGTTCACTGGGGGGCAGGAACACTGAAGCTTTCTTT; cdr3_aa: CASSSLGGRNTEAFF
d_call: TRBD1; clone_size: many; v_call: TRBV6-5; j_call: TRBJ2-5; cdr3_nt: TGTGCCTCCCACGAGTCACAGGGGGTTGGAGAGACCCAGTACTTC; cdr3_aa: CASHESQGVGETQYF
d_call: TRBD2; clone_size: NA; v_call: TRBV9; j_call: TRBJ2-7; cdr3_nt: TGTGCCAGCAGCTTAGGGACTAGCGGGGGCACGGTGTACGAGCAGTACTTC; cdr3_aa: CASSLGTSGGTVYEQYF
d_call: NA; clone_size: many; v_call: TRBV20-1; j_call: TRBJ2-7; cdr3_nt: TGCAGTGCTAGTCTAAGCTCCTACGAGCAGTACTTC; cdr3_aa: CSASLSSYEQYF
d_call: TRBD1; clone_size: few; v_call: TRBV6-1; j_call: TRBJ2-1; cdr3_nt: TGTGCCAGCAGTGGGAGGACAGGGGGTTCCTACAATGAGCAGTTCTTC; cdr3_aa: CASSGRTGGSYNEQFF
d_call: NA; clone_size: NA; v_call: TRBV19; j_call: TRBJ1-2; cdr3_nt: TGTGCCAGTAGGGTACAGGTTCATGACTATGGCTACACCTTC; cdr3_aa: CASRVQVHDYGYTF
d_call: TRBD1; clone_size: NA; v_call: TRBV29-1; j_call: TRBJ2-6; cdr3_nt: TGCAGCGTAGCCGGGACAGGGCAATCTAGCTCTGGGGCCAACGTCCTGACTTTC; cdr3_aa: CSVAGTGQSSSGANVLTF
d_call: TRBD1; clone_size: many; v_call: TRBV12-3/TRBV12-4; j_call: TRBJ2-3; cdr3_nt: TGTGCCAGCAGTTTAGCCCAGGGGGCGGGCACAGATACGCAGTATTTT; cdr3_aa: CASSLAQGAGTDTQYF
d_call: NA; clone_size: many; v_call: TRBV7-8; j_call: TRBJ2-3; cdr3_nt: TGTGCCAGCAGCGGCGGACAGATTAGCACAGATACGCAGTATTTT; cdr3_aa: CASSGGQISTDTQYF
d_call: TRBD1; clone_size: NA; v_call: TRBV7-9; j_call: TRBJ1-5; cdr3_nt: TGTGCCAGCAGCTTAGAGGCAGGGGGTCACAATCAGCCCCAGCATTTT; cdr3_aa: CASSLEAGGHNQPQHF
d_call: TRBD1; clone_size: NA; v_call: TRBV27; j_call: TRBJ1-2; cdr3_nt: TGTGCCAGCAGTCAAACAGGGGGGGCCTATGGCTACACCTTC; cdr3_aa: CASSQTGGAYGYTF
d_call: NA; clone_size: few; v_call: TRBV5-1; j_call: TRBJ1-5; cdr3_nt: TGCGCCAGCTCGAAGCCCCAGCATTTT; cdr3_aa: CASSKPQHF
d_call: TRBD1; clone_size: many; v_call: TRBV25-1; j_call: TRBJ1-2; cdr3_nt: TGTGCCAGCAGCGGAGGCCCTCCGACAGGGGGCTATGGCTACACCTTC; cdr3_aa: CASSGGPPTGGYGYTF
d_call: TRBD2; clone_size: NA; v_call: TRBV10-3; j_call: TRBJ2-5; cdr3_nt: TGTGCCATCAGTGAGTCGTTGGGACTAGCGGGGGATGAGACCCAGTACTTC; cdr3_aa: CAISESLGLAGDETQYF
d_call: NA; clone_size: many; v_call: TRBV7-9; j_call: TRBJ1-6; cdr3_nt: TGTGCCAGCAGCTTAGTTCGGGTCGCGGGTAATTCACCCCTCCACTTT; cdr3_aa: CASSLVRVAGNSPLHF
d_call: NA; clone_size: many; v_call: TRBV6-6; j_call: TRBJ2-3; cdr3_nt: TGTGCCAGCAGTTACGGCCCATACACAGATACGCAGTATTTT; cdr3_aa: CASSYGPYTDTQYF
d_call: TRBD1; clone_size: few; v_call: TRBV10-3; j_call: TRBJ2-7; cdr3_nt: TGTGCCATCAGTCAGGGGGCTCCTTCCTACGAGCAGTACTTC; cdr3_aa: CAISQGAPSYEQYF
d_call: TRBD1; clone_size: NA; v_call: TRBV28; j_call: TRBJ2-2; cdr3_nt: TGTGCCAGCAGGGAGACAGGGCGCTGGTCCGGGGAGCTGTTTTTT; cdr3_aa: CASRETGRWSGELFF
d_call: NA; clone_size: many; v_call: TRBV19; j_call: TRBJ1-2; cdr3_nt: TGTGCCAGTAGTATAAACGGGAACTATGGCTACACCTTC; cdr3_aa: CASSINGNYGYTF
d_call: NA; clone_size: many; v_call: TRBV27; j_call: TRBJ2-6; cdr3_nt: TGTGCCAGCAGTTGGGGACCTGGGGCCAACGTCCTGACTTTC; cdr3_aa: CASSWGPGANVLTF
d_call: TRBD2; clone_size: many; v_call: TRBV12-3/TRBV12-4; j_call: TRBJ2-7; cdr3_nt: TGTGCCAGCAGTTCTCTAGCGGGGGGCACCTACGAGCAGTACTTC; cdr3_aa: CASSSLAGGTYEQYF
d_call: NA; clone_size: many; v_call: TRBV6-2/TRBV6-3; j_call: TRBJ1-2; cdr3_nt: TGTGCCAGCAGTTACTCGTCGGCAGAAGCTAACTATGGCTACACCTTC; cdr3_aa: CASSYSSAEANYGYTF